This T cell receptor beta chain appears in the sequencing data of a study of cytomegalovirus exposure and HLA in healthy donors. Notes on the study in general: Researchers counted around 160 TCR beta chains as cytomegalovirus-associated.

The PCR used 60 Vbeta and 13 Jbeta primers. Clones were read by immunoSEQ multiplex PCR, and TCRdb kept only the in-frame ones, dropping some. Of roughly 290,000 clones listed, 75% to 85% were seen once; the top ten hold about 0.3%. The CDR3 contains 14 residues. Germline CDR1 is SGHTA and CDR2 is FQGTGA. V was trimmed by 5 bases and J by 1 base, leaving 11 bases between them. This clone was counted once. No antigen is known for it. Sequenced: PBMCs. The chain recombines TRBV7-3 with TRBJ1-1; D call uncertain. This receptor was taken from a girl aged 2 to 10 in good health and CMV-seronegative. The CDR3 nucleotides are TGTGCCAGCAGCCTTGGAGGGTGGAACACTGAAGCTTTCTTT. Amino acids: CASSLGGWNTEAFF.